This is a list of T cell receptor beta chains from one sample in a study of blood T cell repertoires in COVID-19. Generated by immunoSEQ multiplex PCR, the TCRdb table keeps only in-frame clones and is missing some. This sample has 250,000 or so clones, with roughly 86% found just once. The sequenced sample was PBMCs or T cells enriched from blood (not recorded which). These receptors were taken from a woman aged 45-60 years who had recovered from COVID-19. CDR3s include the opening cysteine and the closing phenylalanine or tryptophan. A D gene is named only where the DNA matches it firmly. Clone size is shown for a subset of rows, as once, few, many or a class of expanded clone.

D gene: .; V gene: TRBV7-8; clone size: .; J gene: TRBJ2-7; CDR3 protein: CASSPTYRYEQYF; CDR3 DNA: TGTGCCAGCAGCCCTACCTATCGTTACGAGCAGTACTTC
D gene: .; V gene: TRBV2; clone size: .; J gene: TRBJ1-1; CDR3 protein: CASSESRQYTEAFF; CDR3 DNA: TGTGCCAGCAGCGAATCGAGACAGTACACTGAAGCTTTCTTT
D gene: TRBD1; V gene: TRBV10-3; clone size: .; J gene: TRBJ2-7; CDR3 protein: CAIRRDRAAEQYF; CDR3 DNA: TGTGCCATCAGAAGGGACAGGGCCGCCGAGCAGTACTTC
D gene: .; V gene: TRBV4-3; clone size: .; J gene: TRBJ1-2; CDR3 protein: CASSQGSRDWYGYTF; CDR3 DNA: TGCGCCAGCAGCCAAGGGAGCAGGGATTGGTATGGCTACACCTTC
D gene: .; V gene: TRBV10-1; clone size: .; J gene: TRBJ1-1; CDR3 protein: CASSGRLGTEAFF; CDR3 DNA: TGCGCCAGCAGTGGGAGGTTGGGAACTGAAGCTTTCTTT
D gene: TRBD1; V gene: TRBV28; clone size: .; J gene: TRBJ1-1; CDR3 protein: CASSFVFGQGTAFF; CDR3 DNA: TGTGCCAGCAGTTTTGTGTTTGGACAGGGGACAGCTTTCTTT
D gene: .; V gene: TRBV19; clone size: .; J gene: TRBJ1-2; CDR3 protein: CASSTTGHYGYTF; CDR3 DNA: TGTGCCAGTAGTACTACAGGGCACTATGGCTACACCTTC
D gene: .; V gene: TRBV4-3; clone size: few; J gene: TRBJ1-2; CDR3 protein: CASSQEADSTNYGYTF; CDR3 DNA: TGCGCCAGCAGCCAAGAAGCGGACAGCACTAACTATGGCTACACCTTC
D gene: TRBD2; V gene: TRBV14; clone size: .; J gene: TRBJ2-3; CDR3 protein: CASSQVLAGATDTQYF; CDR3 DNA: TGTGCCAGCAGCCAGGTTCTAGCGGGGGCCACAGATACGCAGTATTTT
D gene: TRBD1; V gene: TRBV28; clone size: .; J gene: TRBJ2-7; CDR3 protein: CASSSAGGTYEQYF; CDR3 DNA: TGTGCCAGCAGTTCGGCAGGGGGTACCTACGAGCAGTACTTC
D gene: .; V gene: TRBV5-1; clone size: .; J gene: TRBJ2-1; CDR3 protein: CASSSGSPAAKYNEQFF; CDR3 DNA: TGCGCCAGCAGCTCGGGATCCCCCGCGGCGAAGTACAATGAGCAGTTCTTC
D gene: .; V gene: TRBV18; clone size: once; J gene: TRBJ1-2; CDR3 protein: CASSPLEGNYGYTF; CDR3 DNA: TGTGCCAGCTCACCCCTGGAGGGGAACTATGGCTACACCTTC
D gene: TRBD2; V gene: TRBV3-1/TRBV3-2; clone size: .; J gene: TRBJ2-7; CDR3 protein: CASSHGTSGTLLEQYF; CDR3 DNA: TGTGCCAGCAGCCACGGGACTAGCGGGACCCTTCTCGAGCAGTACTTC
D gene: TRBD2; V gene: TRBV5-1; clone size: .; J gene: TRBJ2-7; CDR3 protein: CASRRAGLAGGEQYF; CDR3 DNA: TGCGCCAGCAGAAGGGCGGGACTAGCGGGAGGGGAGCAGTACTTC
D gene: .; V gene: TRBV29-1; clone size: .; J gene: TRBJ2-3; CDR3 protein: CSVEAQTAGTSTDTQYF; CDR3 DNA: TGCAGCGTTGAAGCACAGACAGCGGGTACTAGCACAGATACGCAGTATTTT
D gene: .; V gene: TRBV5-1; clone size: few; J gene: TRBJ2-1; CDR3 protein: CASSLMPSGLRGSYNEQFF; CDR3 DNA: TGCGCCAGCAGCTTAATGCCCAGCGGGTTGAGGGGCTCCTACAATGAGCAGTTCTTC
D gene: .; V gene: TRBV4-3; clone size: .; J gene: TRBJ1-3; CDR3 protein: CASSQDTGNTIYF; CDR3 DNA: TGCGCCAGCAGCCAAGATACGGGGAACACCATATATTTT
D gene: .; V gene: TRBV6-5; clone size: .; J gene: TRBJ2-1; CDR3 protein: CASSFENEQFF; CDR3 DNA: TGTGCCAGCAGCTTCGAGAATGAGCAGTTCTTC
D gene: .; V gene: TRBV9; clone size: .; J gene: TRBJ2-3; CDR3 protein: CASSGGQSTDTQYF; CDR3 DNA: TGTGCCAGCAGCGGGGGCCAGAGCACAGATACGCAGTATTTT
D gene: .; V gene: TRBV24-1; clone size: .; J gene: TRBJ2-7; CDR3 protein: CATSDRGAYGYEQYF; CDR3 DNA: TGTGCCACCAGTGACAGGGGGGCCTACGGGTACGAGCAGTACTTC
D gene: .; V gene: TRBV5-1; clone size: .; J gene: TRBJ1-4; CDR3 protein: CASSFGGGIGEKLFF; CDR3 DNA: TGCGCCAGCAGCTTTGGTGGAGGGATTGGAGAAAAACTGTTTTTT
D gene: .; V gene: TRBV7-2; clone size: .; J gene: TRBJ1-1; CDR3 protein: CASSFQGLVTEAFF; CDR3 DNA: TGTGCCAGCAGCTTCCAGGGGTTAGTCACTGAAGCTTTCTTT